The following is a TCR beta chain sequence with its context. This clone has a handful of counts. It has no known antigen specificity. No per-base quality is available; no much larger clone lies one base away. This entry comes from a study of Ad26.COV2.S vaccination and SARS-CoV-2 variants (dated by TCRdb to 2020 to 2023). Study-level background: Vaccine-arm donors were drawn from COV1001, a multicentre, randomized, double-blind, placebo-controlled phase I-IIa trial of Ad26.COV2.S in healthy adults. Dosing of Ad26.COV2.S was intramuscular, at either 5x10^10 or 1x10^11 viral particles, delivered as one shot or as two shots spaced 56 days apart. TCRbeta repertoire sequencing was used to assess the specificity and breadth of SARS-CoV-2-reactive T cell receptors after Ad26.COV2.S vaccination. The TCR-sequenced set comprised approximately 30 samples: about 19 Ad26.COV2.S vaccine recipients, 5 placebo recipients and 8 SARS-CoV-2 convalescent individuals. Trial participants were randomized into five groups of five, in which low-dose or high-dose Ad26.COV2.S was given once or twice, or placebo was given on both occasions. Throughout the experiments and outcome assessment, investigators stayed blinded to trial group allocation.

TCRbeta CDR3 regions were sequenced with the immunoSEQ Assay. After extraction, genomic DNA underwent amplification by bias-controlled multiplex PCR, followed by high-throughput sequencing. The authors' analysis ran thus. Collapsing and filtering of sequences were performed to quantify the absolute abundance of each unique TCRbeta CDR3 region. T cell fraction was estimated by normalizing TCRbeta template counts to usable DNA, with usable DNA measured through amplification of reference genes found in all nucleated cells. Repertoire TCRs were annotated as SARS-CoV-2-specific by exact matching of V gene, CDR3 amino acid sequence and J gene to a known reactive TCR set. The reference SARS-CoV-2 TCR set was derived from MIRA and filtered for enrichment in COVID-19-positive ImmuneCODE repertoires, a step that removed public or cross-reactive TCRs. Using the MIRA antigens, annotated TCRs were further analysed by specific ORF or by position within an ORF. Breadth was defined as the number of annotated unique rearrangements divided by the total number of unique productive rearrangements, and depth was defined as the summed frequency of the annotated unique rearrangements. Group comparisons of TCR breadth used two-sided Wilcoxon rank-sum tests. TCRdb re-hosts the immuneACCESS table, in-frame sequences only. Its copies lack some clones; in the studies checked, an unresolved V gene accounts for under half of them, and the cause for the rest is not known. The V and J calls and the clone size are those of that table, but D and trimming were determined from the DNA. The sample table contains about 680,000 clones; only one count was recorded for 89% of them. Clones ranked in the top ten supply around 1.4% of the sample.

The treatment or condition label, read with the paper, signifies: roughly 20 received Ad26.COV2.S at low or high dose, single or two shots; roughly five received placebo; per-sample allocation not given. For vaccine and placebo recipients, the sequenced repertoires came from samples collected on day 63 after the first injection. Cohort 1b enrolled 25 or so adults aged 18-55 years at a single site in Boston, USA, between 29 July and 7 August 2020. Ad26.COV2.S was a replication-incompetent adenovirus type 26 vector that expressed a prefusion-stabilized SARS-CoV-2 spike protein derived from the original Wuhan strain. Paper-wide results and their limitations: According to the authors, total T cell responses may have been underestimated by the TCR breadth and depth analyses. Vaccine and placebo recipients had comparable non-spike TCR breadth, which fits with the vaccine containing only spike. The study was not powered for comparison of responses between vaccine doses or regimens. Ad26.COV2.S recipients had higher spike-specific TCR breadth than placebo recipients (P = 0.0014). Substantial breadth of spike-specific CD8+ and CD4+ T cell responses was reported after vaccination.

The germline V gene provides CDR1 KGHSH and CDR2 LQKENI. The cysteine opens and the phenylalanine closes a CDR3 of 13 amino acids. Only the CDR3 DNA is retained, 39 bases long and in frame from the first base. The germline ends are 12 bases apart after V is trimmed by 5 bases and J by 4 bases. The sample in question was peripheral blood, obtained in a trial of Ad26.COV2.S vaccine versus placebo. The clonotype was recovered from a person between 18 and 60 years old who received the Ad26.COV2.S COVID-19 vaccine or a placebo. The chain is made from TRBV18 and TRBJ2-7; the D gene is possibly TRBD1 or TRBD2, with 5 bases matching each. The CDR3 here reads CASSKGRGYEQYF. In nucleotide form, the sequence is TGTGCCAGCTCAAAGGGGCGCGGGTACGAGCAGTACTTC.